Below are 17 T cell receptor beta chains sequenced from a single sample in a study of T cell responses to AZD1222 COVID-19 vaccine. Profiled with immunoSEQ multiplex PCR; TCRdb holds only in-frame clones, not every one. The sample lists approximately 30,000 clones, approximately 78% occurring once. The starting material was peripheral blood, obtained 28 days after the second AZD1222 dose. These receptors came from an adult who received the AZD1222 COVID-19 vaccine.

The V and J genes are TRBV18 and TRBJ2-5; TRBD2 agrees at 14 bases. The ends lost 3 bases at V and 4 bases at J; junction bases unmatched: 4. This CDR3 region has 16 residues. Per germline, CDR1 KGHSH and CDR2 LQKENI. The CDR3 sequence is CASSPAGLAGGETQYF. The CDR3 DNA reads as TGTGCCAGCTCACCTGCCGGACTAGCGGGGGGAGAGACCCAGTACTTC.

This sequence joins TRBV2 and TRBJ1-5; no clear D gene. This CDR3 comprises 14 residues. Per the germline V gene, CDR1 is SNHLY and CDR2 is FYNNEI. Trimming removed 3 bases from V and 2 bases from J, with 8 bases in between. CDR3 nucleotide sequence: TGTGCCAGCAGTGATGAAGTCGGCAATCAGCCCCAGCATTTT. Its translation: CASSDEVGNQPQHF.

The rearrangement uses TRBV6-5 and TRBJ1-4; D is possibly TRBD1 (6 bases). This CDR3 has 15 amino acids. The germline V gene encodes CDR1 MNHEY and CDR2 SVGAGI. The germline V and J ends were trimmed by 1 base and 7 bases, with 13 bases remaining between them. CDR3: CASSYLGALSEKLFF. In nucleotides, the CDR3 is TGTGCCAGCAGTTACTTGGGGGCGCTCTCTGAAAAACTGTTTTTT.

The CDR3, as DNA: TGTGCCAGCAGCCAAGGACAGGGGGCGCCGGGGGAGCAGTACGTC. Residues: CASSQGQGAPGEQYV. The chain is built from TRBV14 and TRBJ2-7; 10 bases line up with TRBD1. This CDR3 is 15 amino acids long. The ends lost 1 base at V and 7 bases at J; junction bases unmatched: 7. Germline V CDR1 and CDR2: SGHDN, FVKESK.

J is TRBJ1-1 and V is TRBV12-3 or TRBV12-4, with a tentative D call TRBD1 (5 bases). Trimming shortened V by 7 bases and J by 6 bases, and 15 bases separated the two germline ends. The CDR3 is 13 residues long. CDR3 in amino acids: CASTPVGDAEAFF. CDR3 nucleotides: TGTGCCAGCACCCCGGTAGGGGACGCTGAAGCTTTCTTT.

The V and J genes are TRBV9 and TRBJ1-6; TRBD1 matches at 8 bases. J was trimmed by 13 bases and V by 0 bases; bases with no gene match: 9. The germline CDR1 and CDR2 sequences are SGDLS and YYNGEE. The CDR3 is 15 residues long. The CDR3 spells CASSVEAQGAIPLHF. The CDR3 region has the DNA TGTGCCAGCAGCGTAGAAGCCCAGGGGGCAATTCCCCTCCACTTT.

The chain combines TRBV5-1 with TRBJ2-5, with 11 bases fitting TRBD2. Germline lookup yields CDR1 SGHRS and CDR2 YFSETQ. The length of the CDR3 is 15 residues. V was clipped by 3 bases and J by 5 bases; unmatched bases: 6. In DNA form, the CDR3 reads TGCGCCAGCAGCTCTACGACTAGCGGGACGGAGACCCAGTACTTC. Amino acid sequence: CASSSTTSGTETQYF. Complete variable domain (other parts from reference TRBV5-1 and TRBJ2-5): KAGVTQTPRYLIKTRGQQVTLSCSPISGHRSVSWYQQTPGQGLQFLFEYFSETQRNKGNFPGRFSGRQFSNSRSEMNVSTLELGDSALYLCASSSTTSGTETQYFGPGTRLLVL.

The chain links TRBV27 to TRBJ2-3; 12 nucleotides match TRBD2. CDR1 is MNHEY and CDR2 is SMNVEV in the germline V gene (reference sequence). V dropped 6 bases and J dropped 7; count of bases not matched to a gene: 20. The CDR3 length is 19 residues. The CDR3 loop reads CASSPGTSGSTRKPNTQYF. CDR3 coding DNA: TGTGCCAGCAGCCCCGGGACTAGCGGGTCTACCCGCAAGCCAAATACGCAGTATTTT.

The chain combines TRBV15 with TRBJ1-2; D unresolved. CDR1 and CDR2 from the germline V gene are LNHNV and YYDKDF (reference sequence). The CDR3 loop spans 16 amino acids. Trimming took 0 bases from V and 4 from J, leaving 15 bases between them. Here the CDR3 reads CATSRDLGRYIYGYTF. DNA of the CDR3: TGTGCCACCAGCAGAGATCTTGGGAGATACATCTATGGCTACACCTTC. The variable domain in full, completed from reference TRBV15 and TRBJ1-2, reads DAMVIQNPRYQVTQFGKPVTLSCSQTLNHNVMYWYQQKSSQAPKLLFHYYDKDFNNEADTPDNFQSRRPNTSFCFLDIRSPGLGDTAMYLCATSRDLGRYIYGYTFGSGTRLTVV.

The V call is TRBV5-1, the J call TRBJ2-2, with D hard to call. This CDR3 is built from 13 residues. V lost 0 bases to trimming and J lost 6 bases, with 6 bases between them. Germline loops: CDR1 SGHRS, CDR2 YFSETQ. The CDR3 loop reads CASSLVDSGELFF. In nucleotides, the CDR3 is TGCGCCAGCAGCTTGGTAGACTCCGGGGAGCTGTTTTTT. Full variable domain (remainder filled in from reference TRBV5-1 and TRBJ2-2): KAGVTQTPRYLIKTRGQQVTLSCSPISGHRSVSWYQQTPGQGLQFLFEYFSETQRNKGNFPGRFSGRQFSNSRSEMNVSTLELGDSALYLCASSLVDSGELFFGEGSRLTVL.

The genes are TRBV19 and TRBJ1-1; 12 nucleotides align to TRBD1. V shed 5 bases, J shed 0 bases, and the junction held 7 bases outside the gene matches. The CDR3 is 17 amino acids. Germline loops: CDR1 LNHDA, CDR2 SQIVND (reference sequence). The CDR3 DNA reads TGTGCCAGTAGTCCACCGGGACAGGGGGCCCTGAACACTGAAGCTTTCTTT. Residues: CASSPPGQGALNTEAFF.

CDR3 loop: CASRIGTAQETQYF. CDR3 DNA sequence: TGCGCCAGCAGGATTGGGACAGCCCAAGAGACCCAGTACTTC. The chain employs TRBV5-1 and TRBJ2-5; 7 bases align to TRBD1. Germline CDR1 reads SGHRS; CDR2 reads YFSETQ. This CDR3 is built from 14 residues. The V segment lost 5 bases and the J segment 1 base; nucleotides outside the gene matches: 5.

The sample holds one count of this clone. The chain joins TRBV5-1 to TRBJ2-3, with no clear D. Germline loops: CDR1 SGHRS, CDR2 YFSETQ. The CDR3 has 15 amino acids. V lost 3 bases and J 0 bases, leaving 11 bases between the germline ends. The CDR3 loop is CASSSVIASTDTQYF. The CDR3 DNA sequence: TGCGCCAGCAGCTCAGTAATAGCTAGCACAGATACGCAGTATTTT.

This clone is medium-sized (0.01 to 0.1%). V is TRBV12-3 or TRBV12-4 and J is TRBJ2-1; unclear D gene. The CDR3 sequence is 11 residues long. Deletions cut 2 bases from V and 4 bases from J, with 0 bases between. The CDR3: CASSLYNEQFF. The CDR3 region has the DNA TGTGCCAGCAGTTTATACAATGAGCAGTTCTTC.

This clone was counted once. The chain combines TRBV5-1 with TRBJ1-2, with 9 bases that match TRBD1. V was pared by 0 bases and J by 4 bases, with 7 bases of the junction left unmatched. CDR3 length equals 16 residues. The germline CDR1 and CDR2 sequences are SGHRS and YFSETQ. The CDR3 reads CASSLGGTGLTYGYTF. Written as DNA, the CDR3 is TGCGCCAGCAGCTTGGGAGGGACAGGGCTTACCTATGGCTACACCTTC. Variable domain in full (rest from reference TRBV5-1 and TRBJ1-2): KAGVTQTPRYLIKTRGQQVTLSCSPISGHRSVSWYQQTPGQGLQFLFEYFSETQRNKGNFPGRFSGRQFSNSRSEMNVSTLELGDSALYLCASSLGGTGLTYGYTFGSGTRLTVV.

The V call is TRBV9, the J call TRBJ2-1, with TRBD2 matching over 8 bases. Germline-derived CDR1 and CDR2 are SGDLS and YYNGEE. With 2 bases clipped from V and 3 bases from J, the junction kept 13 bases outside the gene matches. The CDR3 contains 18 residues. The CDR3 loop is CASSVGGGGRPHYNEQFF. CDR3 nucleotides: TGTGCCAGCAGCGTCGGAGGAGGCGGGAGGCCCCACTACAATGAGCAGTTCTTC.

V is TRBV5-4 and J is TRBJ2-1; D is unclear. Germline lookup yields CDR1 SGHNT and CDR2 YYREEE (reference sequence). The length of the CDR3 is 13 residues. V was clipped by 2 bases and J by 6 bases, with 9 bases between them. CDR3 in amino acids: CASSLDAINEQFF. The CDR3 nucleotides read TGTGCCAGCAGCTTAGACGCAATCAATGAGCAGTTCTTC. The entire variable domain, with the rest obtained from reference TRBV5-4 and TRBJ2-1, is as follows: ETGVTQSPTHLIKTRGQQVTLRCSSQSGHNTVSWYQQALGQGPQFIFQYYREEENGRGNFPPRFSGLQFPNYSSELNVNALELDDSALYLCASSLDAINEQFFGPGTRLTVL.